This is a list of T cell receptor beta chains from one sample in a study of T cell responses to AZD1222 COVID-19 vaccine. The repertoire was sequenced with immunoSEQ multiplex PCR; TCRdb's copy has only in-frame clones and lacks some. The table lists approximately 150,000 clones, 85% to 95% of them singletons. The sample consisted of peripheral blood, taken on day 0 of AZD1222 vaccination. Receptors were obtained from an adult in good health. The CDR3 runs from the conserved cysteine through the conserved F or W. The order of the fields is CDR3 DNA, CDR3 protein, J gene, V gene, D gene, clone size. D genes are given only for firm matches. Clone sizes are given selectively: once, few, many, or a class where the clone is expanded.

CDR3 DNA: TGCGCCAGCAGGAACACAGGGAGTTCGGCGGGAGGAAATAGAGGGAGCACAGATACGCAGTATTTT; CDR3 protein: CASRNTGSSAGGNRGSTDTQYF; J gene: TRBJ2-3; V gene: TRBV10-1; D gene: TRBD2; clone size: few
CDR3 DNA: TGTGCCAGCAGCTCAAGCTCGGGGGAGGGGGGCACAGATACGCAGTATTTT; CDR3 protein: CASSSSSGEGGTDTQYF; J gene: TRBJ2-3; V gene: TRBV21-1; D gene: -; clone size: once
CDR3 DNA: TGTGCCAGCCACAGGGGATATGGACTAGCGGGAGTAGAGACCCAGTACTTC; CDR3 protein: CASHRGYGLAGVETQYF; J gene: TRBJ2-5; V gene: TRBV28; D gene: TRBD2; clone size: -
CDR3 DNA: TGTGCCAGCACCGACGGGGGCGGGGGGAACACCGGGGAGCTGTTTTTT; CDR3 protein: CASTDGGGGNTGELFF; J gene: TRBJ2-2; V gene: TRBV5-4; D gene: -; clone size: -
CDR3 DNA: TGTGCCAGCAGCTCCCAAGGTCGCAATGAGCAGTTCTTC; CDR3 protein: CASSSQGRNEQFF; J gene: TRBJ2-1; V gene: TRBV7-2; D gene: -; clone size: -
CDR3 DNA: TGTGCCAGCATCGATATAACAGGACCCCACTATGGCTACACCTTC; CDR3 protein: CASIDITGPHYGYTF; J gene: TRBJ1-2; V gene: TRBV11-2; D gene: -; clone size: -
CDR3 DNA: TGTGCCAGCATTGACAGGGGACGTGAACCCCAGCATTTT; CDR3 protein: CASIDRGREPQHF; J gene: TRBJ1-5; V gene: TRBV28; D gene: TRBD1; clone size: -
CDR3 DNA: TGTGCCAGCAGCGTAGGGATGGCAGGGGGCAATGAGCAGTTCTTC; CDR3 protein: CASSVGMAGGNEQFF; J gene: TRBJ2-1; V gene: TRBV9; D gene: TRBD1; clone size: -
CDR3 DNA: TGTGCCAGCAGTTCGTGGGACAAGTATCAGCCCCAGCATTTT; CDR3 protein: CASSSWDKYQPQHF; J gene: TRBJ1-5; V gene: TRBV7-8; D gene: -; clone size: -
CDR3 DNA: TGTGCCAGCAGTACCGACAGGGGTTCTGGAAACACCATATATTTT; CDR3 protein: CASSTDRGSGNTIYF; J gene: TRBJ1-3; V gene: TRBV2; D gene: TRBD1; clone size: -
CDR3 DNA: TGCGCCAGCAGCCCGGTCGGGACAGGGGTCTACGAGACCCAGTACTTC; CDR3 protein: CASSPVGTGVYETQYF; J gene: TRBJ2-5; V gene: TRBV5-1; D gene: TRBD1; clone size: -
CDR3 DNA: TGTGCCAGCAGCTTGGCCAGTTGGGGGACAGGGATATACAATGAGCAGTTCTTC; CDR3 protein: CASSLASWGTGIYNEQFF; J gene: TRBJ2-1; V gene: TRBV5-4; D gene: TRBD1; clone size: -
CDR3 DNA: TGTGCCAGCAGCCAAGGAAACTATGGCTACACCTTC; CDR3 protein: CASSQGNYGYTF; J gene: TRBJ1-2; V gene: TRBV3-1/TRBV3-2; D gene: -; clone size: -
CDR3 DNA: TGCAGCGTTGTGGAGGGCTCCTACAATGAGCAGTTCTTC; CDR3 protein: CSVVEGSYNEQFF; J gene: TRBJ2-1; V gene: TRBV29-1; D gene: -; clone size: -
CDR3 DNA: TGTGCCAGCAGCCAGATTCAGGCTAGCGGGAGCTATACGCAGTATTTT; CDR3 protein: CASSQIQASGSYTQYF; J gene: TRBJ2-3; V gene: TRBV4-2; D gene: TRBD2; clone size: -
CDR3 DNA: TGTGCCAGCAGCCAAGAGGCGGTGACTGAAGCTTTCTTT; CDR3 protein: CASSQEAVTEAFF; J gene: TRBJ1-1; V gene: TRBV3-1/TRBV3-2; D gene: -; clone size: -
CDR3 DNA: TGTGCCACCAGGGGTCGGGCGGGAACTTCCTACAATGAGCAGTTCTTC; CDR3 protein: CATRGRAGTSYNEQFF; J gene: TRBJ2-1; V gene: TRBV10-3; D gene: -; clone size: -
CDR3 DNA: TGTGCCAGCAGCCCCTATGGTGGAACCATCACGTCCTACGAGCAGTACTTC; CDR3 protein: CASSPYGGTITSYEQYF; J gene: TRBJ2-7; V gene: TRBV7-2; D gene: -; clone size: -
CDR3 DNA: TGTGCCAGCAGTTCCGGCGGGTGGGAGGGGGGTAATGAAAAACTGTTTTTT; CDR3 protein: CASSSGGWEGGNEKLFF; J gene: TRBJ1-4; V gene: TRBV27; D gene: -; clone size: once
CDR3 DNA: TGTGCCAGCAGTAGACAGACTAACACAGATACGCAGTATTTT; CDR3 protein: CASSRQTNTDTQYF; J gene: TRBJ2-3; V gene: TRBV27; D gene: -; clone size: -
CDR3 DNA: TGTGCCAGCAGCTTAACGGGAGGGAGTGGCAATGAGCAGTTCTTC; CDR3 protein: CASSLTGGSGNEQFF; J gene: TRBJ2-1; V gene: TRBV7-3; D gene: TRBD2; clone size: -
CDR3 DNA: TGCGCCAGCAGCCAAGTGGCGGGGAATTCACCCCTCCACTTT; CDR3 protein: CASSQVAGNSPLHF; J gene: TRBJ1-6; V gene: TRBV4-1; D gene: -; clone size: -
CDR3 DNA: TGTGCCAGCAGCCAAAGCTCCTTGCGTGAAAAACTGTTTTTT; CDR3 protein: CASSQSSLREKLFF; J gene: TRBJ1-4; V gene: TRBV11-2; D gene: -; clone size: -